These 19 T cell receptor beta chains came from one sample sequenced in a study of blood T cell repertoires in COVID-19 (TCRdb year 2020). Libraries came from the immunoSEQ multiplex PCR assay. In TCRdb, the immuneACCESS table is reduced to in-frame sequences with V and J assigned. These tables do not hold every clone; where another copy was compared, an unresolved V gene accounts for under half, and the others remain unexplained. The sample has over 300,000 clones on record, around four fifths of them singletons. The ten largest clones take up roughly 1.1% of the sample. The material sequenced was peripheral blood. The receptors were sampled from a woman aged 45-60 years with acute or convalescent COVID-19.

The chain combines TRBV30 with TRBJ2-2; D unresolved. Per the germline V gene, CDR1 is GTSNPN and CDR2 is SVGIG (reference sequence). The CDR3 has 11 amino acids. The V end was cut by 2 bases, the J end by 7 bases, with 5 bases between. The CDR3 loop reads CAWSQNGELFF. Written as DNA, the CDR3 is TGTGCCTGGAGTCAGAACGGGGAGCTGTTTTTT.

Only a few counts were recorded for this clone. V gene TRBV7-6 combines with J gene TRBJ1-4; tentative D call: TRBD1 (6 bases). V shed 4 bases and J shed 7 bases, with 13 bases lying between them. Per the germline V gene, CDR1 is SGHVS and CDR2 is FNYEAQ. The CDR3 covers 14 residues. Here the CDR3 DNA reads TGTGCCAGCAGCTCACAGGGCGTCGGTGAAAAACTGTTTTTT. It specifies CASSSQGVGEKLFF.

This chain uses TRBV6-5 with TRBJ1-4; D gene unclear. Trimming left V 8 bases short and J 5 bases short, with 12 bases between. Germline V gene data show CDR1 as MNHEY and CDR2 as SVGAGI. The CDR3 consists of 13 residues. CDR3 amino acids: CASGRRENEKLFF. CDR3 sequence (DNA): TGTGCCAGCGGCAGGCGGGAGAATGAAAAACTGTTTTTT.

As concerns this clone: The same CDR3 arises from other DNA sequences in this sample as well. J is TRBJ2-7 and V is TRBV9; TRBD1 agrees at 9 bases. The germline gives CDR1 SGDLS, CDR2 YYNGEE. Germline trimming cut 3 bases from V and 4 bases from J; bases unmatched to any gene: 5. The CDR3 covers 14 residues. This chain's CDR3 is CASSATGGRYEQYF. CDR3 DNA sequence: TGTGCCAGCAGCGCTACAGGGGGCAGATACGAGCAGTACTTC.

This sequence joins TRBV5-6 and TRBJ1-3; 8 bases map to TRBD1. Trimming took 6 bases from V and 0 from J; bases not matched to a gene: 5. CDR1 is SGHDT and CDR2 is YYEEEE in the germline V gene. The CDR3 covers 15 residues. CDR3 amino acids: CASTAGGRSGNTIYF. The CDR3 nucleotides are TGTGCCAGCACCGCAGGGGGCCGCTCTGGAAACACCATATATTTT.

V is TRBV14 and J is TRBJ1-1; D is unclear. The length of the CDR3 is 13 residues. Trimming removed 2 bases at V and 2 bases at J, with 6 bases between. Germline assignment: CDR1 SGHDN and CDR2 FVKESK. Here the CDR3 reads CASSQHLNTEAFF. For the CDR3, the DNA is TGTGCCAGCAGCCAACATCTAAACACTGAAGCTTTCTTT. Filled out from reference TRBV14 and TRBJ1-1, the complete variable domain reads EAGVTQFPSHSVIEKGQTVTLRCDPISGHDNLYWYRRVMGKEIKFLLHFVKESKQDESGMPNNRFLAERTGGTYSTLKVQPAELEDSGVYFCASSQHLNTEAFFGQGTRLTVV.

The V gene is TRBV9, the J gene TRBJ2-5, with a possible D match to TRBD2 (5 bases). Germline V lookup: CDR1 SGDLS, CDR2 YYNGEE. Trimming took off 0 bases at V and 1 base at J, with 7 bases between the two ends. The CDR3 extends over 14 amino acids. The CDR3 DNA is TGTGCCAGCAGCGTAGGAGGGTCCCAAGAGACCCAGTACTTC. Its protein is CASSVGGSQETQYF. Using reference TRBV9 and TRBJ2-5 for the parts outside the CDR3, the full variable domain is DSGVTQTPKHLITATGQRVTLRCSPRSGDLSVYWYQQSLDQGLQFLIQYYNGEERAKGNILERFSAQQFPDLHSELNLSSLELGDSALYFCASSVGGSQETQYFGPGTRLLVL.

The chain combines TRBV5-1 with TRBJ2-7; D is unclear. V was shortened by 5 bases and J by 4 bases, with 13 bases between the two germline ends. Germline lookup yields CDR1 SGHRS and CDR2 YFSETQ. This CDR3 is built from 13 residues. Written as DNA, the CDR3 is TGCGCCAGCAGACCAGACGACGGGTACGAGCAGTACTTC. Translation gives CASRPDDGYEQYF. Full variable domain (missing parts from reference TRBV5-1 and TRBJ2-7): KAGVTQTPRYLIKTRGQQVTLSCSPISGHRSVSWYQQTPGQGLQFLFEYFSETQRNKGNFPGRFSGRQFSNSRSEMNVSTLELGDSALYLCASRPDDGYEQYFGPGTRLTVT.

V gene TRBV12-5 combines with J gene TRBJ1-1; D ambiguous. V was pared by 7 bases and J by 8 bases, with 11 bases between. Germline-derived CDR1 and CDR2 are LGHNT and FRNRAP. This CDR3 region has 11 residues. The CDR3 reads CASARNREAFF. CDR3 nucleotide sequence: TGTGCTAGTGCCAGGAACAGAGAAGCTTTCTTT.

The chain links TRBV5-4 to TRBJ2-3, with TRBD1 matching 11 bases. J lost 4 bases, V lost 3 bases, and 7 bases had no gene match. The CDR3 is 16 amino acids. Germline V gives CDR1 SGHNT, CDR2 YYREEE (reference sequence). The CDR3 protein is CASSSTGQGAADTQYF. The CDR3 coding sequence is TGTGCCAGCAGCTCGACTGGACAGGGGGCAGCAGATACGCAGTATTTT.

In DNA, the CDR3 is TGTGCCAGCAGCCCCGGGACAGGGGACAATCAGCCCCAGCATTTT. It is translated as CASSPGTGDNQPQHF. The chain has TRBV7-9 and TRBJ1-5; 10 nucleotides align to TRBD1. Germline V CDR1 and CDR2: SEHNR, FQNEAQ (reference sequence). The J segment lost 3 bases and the V segment lost 5 bases, leaving 4 bases of the junction unmatched. The CDR3 is 15 residues long.

This clone was observed a handful of times. V gene TRBV19 combines with J gene TRBJ2-7, with D perhaps matching TRBD1 (6 bases). This CDR3 has 14 residues. The germline CDR1 and CDR2 sequences are LNHDA and SQIVND (reference sequence). V shed 5 bases and J shed 0 bases, with 11 bases lying between them. CDR3 sequence: CASSANRVSYEQYF. DNA of the CDR3: TGTGCCAGTAGTGCAAACAGGGTCTCCTACGAGCAGTACTTC. Using reference TRBV19 and TRBJ2-7 for the parts outside the CDR3, the full variable domain is DGGITQSPKYLFRKEGQNVTLSCEQNLNHDAMYWYRQDPGQGLRLIYYSQIVNDFQKGDIAEGYSVSREKKESFPLTVTSAQKNPTAFYLCASSANRVSYEQYFGPGTRLTVT.

The rearrangement links TRBV6-5 to TRBJ2-7, with 14 bases that match TRBD2. V trimming: 5 bases; J trimming: 6 bases; junction bases outside the gene matches: 6. CDR3 length equals 15 residues. Germline assignment: CDR1 MNHEY and CDR2 SVGAGI. The chain's CDR3 is CASSPTGTSGGEQYV. Here the CDR3 DNA reads TGTGCCAGCAGTCCTACAGGGACTAGCGGGGGCGAGCAGTACGTC.

The chain uses TRBV7-2 and TRBJ2-3, with 13 nucleotides matching TRBD2. Germline-derived CDR1 and CDR2 are SGHTA and FQGNSA. J lost 4 bases, V lost 4 bases, and 5 bases had no gene match. CDR3 length: 16 amino acids. The CDR3 nucleotides read TGTGCCAGCAGCTCTGAGACTAGCGGGGGGCCAGATACGCAGTATTTT. It yields the protein CASSSETSGGPDTQYF.

The J gene is TRBJ2-7, the V gene TRBV27; 13 nucleotides match TRBD2. The CDR3 consists of 16 residues. V was pared by 6 bases and J by 2 bases, with 7 bases of the junction left unmatched. The germline V gene encodes CDR1 MNHEY and CDR2 SMNVEV (reference sequence). The CDR3: CASRRTSGRGTYEQYF. CDR3 coding DNA: TGTGCCAGCAGGAGGACTAGCGGGAGAGGGACCTACGAGCAGTACTTC.

The chain combines TRBV7-9 with TRBJ2-1, with TRBD2 matching 8 bases. Germline lookup yields CDR1 SEHNR and CDR2 FQNEAQ (reference sequence). V was clipped by 7 bases and J by 5 bases; unmatched bases: 13. The CDR3 spans 16 residues. The CDR3, as DNA: TGTGCCAGCACCCAAATTGAGCGGGAGATGAACAATGAGCAGTTCTTC. Its translation is CASTQIEREMNNEQFF.

This rearrangement joins TRBV5-1 to TRBJ2-7, with D perhaps TRBD2 (5 bases). The CDR3 has 14 residues. Per germline, CDR1 SGHRS and CDR2 YFSETQ. The V end lost 1 base, the J end lost 2 bases, and 10 bases lay between the germline ends. In DNA, the CDR3 is TGCGCCAGCAGCTTGAGGAGCGGAGCCTACGAGCAGTACTTC. It encodes CASSLRSGAYEQYF. The whole variable domain, filled in from reference TRBV5-1 and TRBJ2-7, reads KAGVTQTPRYLIKTRGQQVTLSCSPISGHRSVSWYQQTPGQGLQFLFEYFSETQRNKGNFPGRFSGRQFSNSRSEMNVSTLELGDSALYLCASSLRSGAYEQYFGPGTRLTVT.

In the case of this clone: At one of its ends the junction is not consistent with the germline gene, which may arise from a read error. V usage is TRBV12-3 or TRBV12-4 and J usage is TRBJ1-5, with unresolved D. This CDR3 has 12 amino acids. The CDR3 sequence is CASSPRSRELAF. CDR3 bases: TGTGCCAGCAGTCCCCGCTCACGGGAGCTCGCTTTT.

This chain uses TRBV7-8 with TRBJ2-2, with 7 bases fitting TRBD1. Germline V lookup: CDR1 SGHVS, CDR2 FQNEAQ. The J segment lost 7 bases and the V segment lost 0 bases, leaving 11 bases of the junction unmatched. The CDR3 is made up of 17 amino acids. The CDR3 loop reads CASSLAGAGGSGGELFF. The CDR3 DNA reads TGTGCCAGCAGCTTAGCGGGCGCAGGGGGATCGGGCGGGGAGCTGTTTTTT.